The clone carrying this T cell receptor (beta chain) was detected only a few times. Its antigen remains unknown. The source of the sample is a study of early T cells in non-severe SARS-CoV-2 infection. V lost 1 base and J lost 6, with 12 bases in between. This CDR3 spans 14 amino acids. Germline CDR1 and CDR2: SNHLY and FYNNEI. General study points: The VDJdb matching leaned toward anti-spike CD8 responses and overlooked private and CD4 specificities.

Unique molecular identifiers were attached to individual cDNA molecules. TCRdb reanalysed the 5' RACE reads using MiXCR and keeps one entry per CDR3 protein. The data show tens of thousands of distinct CDR3 sequences, roughly 23% seen once. The rearrangement uses TRBV2 and TRBJ2-5; no firm D call. The TCR was taken from an adult who was a healthcare worker with PCR-confirmed SARS-CoV-2 infection or an uninfected control (not recorded which). The source was whole blood, collected at baseline. The CDR3 loop reads CASSEVGRSQTQYF. The CDR3 DNA sequence: TGTGCCAGCAGTGAAGTTGGCCGATCGCAGACCCAGTACTTC.